This passage covers 16 T cell receptor beta chains from one sample sequenced in a study of blood T cell repertoires in COVID-19. The assay was immunoSEQ multiplex PCR, and TCRdb's table has in-frame clones only and misses some. This table holds about 380,000 clones, roughly 86% found once. Input material: PBMCs or T cells enriched from blood (not recorded which). Receptors originate from a man aged 25-45 years who had recovered from COVID-19.

V and J are TRBV6-5 and TRBJ1-1, with 9 bases that match TRBD1. CDR3 size: 14 residues. CDR1 MNHEY and CDR2 SVGAGI come from the germline V gene. V dropped 6 bases and J dropped 1; count of bases not matched to a gene: 3. The CDR3 nucleotides read TGTGCCAGCAGCCGGACAGGGGAGAACACTGAAGCTTTCTTT. Amino acid sequence: CASSRTGENTEAFF.

The chain couples TRBV2 to TRBJ2-7; no clear D gene. Trimming pared 7 bases from V and 4 bases from J, leaving 17 bases between. Germline values: CDR1 SNHLY, CDR2 FYNNEI. The CDR3 is 14 amino acids. In nucleotides, the CDR3 is TGTGCCAGCATCCTTCCGTCCCTCAGATACGAGCAGTACTTC. Translating it yields CASILPSLRYEQYF. Supplemented by reference TRBV2 and TRBJ2-7, the full variable domain reads EPEVTQTPSHQVTQMGQEVILRCVPISNHLYFYWYRQILGQKVEFLVSFYNNEISEKSEIFDDQFSVERPDGSNFTLKIRSTKLEDSAMYFCASILPSLRYEQYFGPGTRLTVT.

The V and J genes are TRBV19 and TRBJ2-1; 9 bases map to TRBD2. This CDR3 comprises 17 residues. Germline trimming cut 9 bases from V and 5 bases from J; bases unmatched to any gene: 17. Germline CDR1 is LNHDA and CDR2 is SQIVND (reference sequence). CDR3 bases: TGTGCCAGCGAATATAGCGGGGGACTTGGCCCAAACAATGAGCAGTTCTTC. Translated, it gives CASEYSGGLGPNNEQFF.

The V gene is TRBV10-3, the J gene TRBJ2-1; the match to TRBD1 covers 7 bases. CDR1 is ENHRY and CDR2 is SYGVKD in the germline V gene. This CDR3 region has 14 residues. Trimming removed 4 bases from V and 0 bases from J; junction bases left unmatched: 0. As DNA, the CDR3 is TGTGCCATCAGTGCAGGGGGCTCCTACAATGAGCAGTTCTTC. It yields the protein CAISAGGSYNEQFF.

This sequence joins TRBV19 and TRBJ1-1, with D possibly TRBD1 on 6 matching bases. Per germline, CDR1 LNHDA and CDR2 SQIVND (reference sequence). The germline V and J ends were trimmed by 1 base and 11 bases, with 17 bases remaining between them. The CDR3 extends over 14 amino acids. The CDR3 sequence is CASSIAATGRSAFF. The CDR3 DNA reads as TGTGCCAGTAGTATAGCAGCGACAGGAAGATCGGCTTTCTTT.

J is TRBJ1-2 and V is TRBV11-2; 7 bases are a match to TRBD1. Per the germline V gene, CDR1 is SGHAT and CDR2 is FQNNGV. The CDR3 runs to 14 residues. Trimming cost V 3 bases and J 6 bases; bases outside gene matches: 7. DNA of the CDR3: TGTGCCAGCAGCTTTACAGGGGAAAATGATGGCTACACCTTC. The encoded protein is CASSFTGENDGYTF.

The table lists this clone with a count of one. The chain couples TRBV7-6 to TRBJ2-7; D not resolved. This CDR3 is built from 14 residues. The V gene lost 1 base and the J gene lost 0 bases, with 7 bases spanning the gap. Per germline, CDR1 SGHVS and CDR2 FNYEAQ. CDR3 sequence reads: CASSLGRFSYEQYF. The CDR3 coding sequence is TGTGCCAGCAGCTTAGGCAGGTTCTCCTACGAGCAGTACTTC.

The J gene is TRBJ1-1, the V gene TRBV3-1 (or the pseudogene TRBV3-2); D may be TRBD1 (5 bases). In germline, CDR1 is LGHDT, CDR2 YNNKEL (reference sequence). The V gene lost 1 base and the J gene lost 10 bases, with 19 bases spanning the gap. The CDR3 has 15 residues. The CDR3 loop reads CASSQGRVRGRGAFF. The CDR3, as DNA: TGTGCCAGCAGCCAAGGGAGAGTTAGGGGCCGCGGAGCTTTCTTT.

This clone was detected a few times. This chain links TRBV7-9 with TRBJ2-5; 8 nucleotides agree with TRBD2. The V gene end was trimmed by 6 bases and the J gene end by 3 bases; junction bases not matched to a gene: 3. The CDR3 consists of 13 residues. The V gene's germline CDR1 is SEHNR and CDR2 FQNEAQ (reference sequence). The CDR3 DNA reads as TGTGCCAGCAGTCGTAGCGGGGAAGAGACCCAGTACTTC. Its translation is CASSRSGEETQYF.

The chain uses TRBV6-5 and TRBJ1-1; D gene ambiguous. Germline values: CDR1 MNHEY, CDR2 SVGAGI. This CDR3 region has 11 residues. Trimming took off 5 bases at V and 12 bases at J, with 13 bases between the two ends. CDR3 nucleotides: TGTGCCAGCAGTCAAATGGGCCTAACTTTCTTT. Its translation is CASSQMGLTFF.

The rearrangement links TRBV19 to TRBJ1-1, with D perhaps TRBD1 (6 bases). CDR3 length: 14 residues. Trimming removed 6 bases from V and 0 bases from J, with 11 bases in between. Germline lookup yields CDR1 LNHDA and CDR2 SQIVND (reference sequence). The CDR3 loop reads CASSLQGMNTEAFF. The CDR3 DNA is TGTGCCAGTAGCTTACAGGGCATGAACACTGAAGCTTTCTTT.

The chain carries TRBV2 and TRBJ1-5, with TRBD1 identical over 9 bases. Trimming at V came to 11 bases and at J to 3 bases, leaving 5 bases not matched to a gene. CDR1 and CDR2 from the germline V gene are SNHLY and FYNNEI. The CDR3 is 13 residues long. The chain's CDR3 is CAGTGGHNQPQHF. In DNA form, the CDR3 reads TGTGCCGGTACAGGGGGCCACAATCAGCCCCAGCATTTT.

The gene calls are TRBV19 and TRBJ1-4; 9 bases are shared with TRBD1. The CDR3 is made up of 16 amino acids. Germline CDR1 LNHDA, CDR2 SQIVND (reference sequence). V was clipped by 5 bases and J by 7 bases; unmatched bases: 11. The CDR3 loop reads CASSLHGQGNSEKLFF. The CDR3, as DNA: TGTGCCAGTAGTCTCCACGGACAGGGGAATAGTGAAAAACTGTTTTTT.

The rearrangement joins TRBV3-1 (or the pseudogene TRBV3-2) to TRBJ2-5; D might be TRBD2 (5 bases). The germline V gene has CDR1 LGHDT and CDR2 YNNKEL (reference sequence). The V and J ends lost 0 bases and 7 bases respectively, with 15 bases between them. The CDR3 is made up of 15 amino acids. For the CDR3, the DNA is TGTGCCAGCAGCCAAGATGTGGCCGGGAAGGGGACCCAGTACTTC. Amino acids: CASSQDVAGKGTQYF.

This chain links TRBV27 with TRBJ1-2; D uncertain. Trimming cost V 8 bases and J 3 bases, with 16 bases left between them. The CDR3 covers 14 residues. Germline V CDR1 and CDR2: MNHEY, SMNVEV (reference sequence). The CDR3 region is CASAFRGVDYGYTF. The CDR3 nucleotides read TGTGCCAGCGCTTTTCGGGGTGTTGACTATGGCTACACCTTC.

Only a few counts were recorded for this clone. The rearrangement links TRBV6-5 to TRBJ1-2; 8 bases fit TRBD1. Unmatched junction bases numbered 11, after V lost 6 bases and J lost 8 bases. This CDR3 spans 14 amino acids. The V gene's germline CDR1 is MNHEY and CDR2 SVGAGI. The CDR3: CASRLTGVKGGYTF. The CDR3 DNA reads TGTGCCAGCAGGCTGACAGGGGTAAAAGGAGGCTACACCTTC.